The clone carrying this T cell receptor beta chain has just a few counts. As yet, its antigen is unknown. For the second PCR, which ran for 7 to 11 cycles, a sample-barcoded 5' primer and a J-beta primer mix were used. Via MiXCR, TCRdb re-called the 5' RACE reads, giving one row per CDR3 protein. Here the sample spans roughly 1 million distinct CDR3 sequences, approximately 25% being singletons. CDR1 and CDR2 (germline): SQVTM, ANQGSEA. The CDR3 loop spans 14 amino acids. Trimming stripped 4 bases from V and 5 bases from J, with 17 bases between. The data were obtained in a study of blood T cells in healthy people across ages. Study overall: About one barcoded beta molecule per two T cells was the capture yield of template switching.

Whole-study results and caveats: A roughly linear fall in TCR beta diversity per million T cells was seen with increasing age.

This same sample was also part of a study on T cells of mothers and their children.

The genes are TRBV29-1 and TRBJ2-5, with D perhaps matching TRBD1 (6 bases). Sequencing used blood. This TCR derives from a girl aged 2 to 10 in good health. The CDR3 DNA reads as TGCAGCGTTGTAGGGGCTCTGAGGGGGGAGACCCAGTACTTC. Its translation is CSVVGALRGETQYF.